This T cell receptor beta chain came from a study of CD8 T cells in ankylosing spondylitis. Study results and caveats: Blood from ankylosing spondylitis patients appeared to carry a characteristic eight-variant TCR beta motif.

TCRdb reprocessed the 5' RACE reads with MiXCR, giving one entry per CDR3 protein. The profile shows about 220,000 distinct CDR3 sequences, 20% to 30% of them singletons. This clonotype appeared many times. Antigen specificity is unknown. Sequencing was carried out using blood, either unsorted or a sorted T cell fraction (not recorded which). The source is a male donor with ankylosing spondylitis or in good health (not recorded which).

The DNA for the CDR3 is TGCAGTGCTCCTGGACAGGGGGCTGAAGCTTTCTTT. Residues: CSAPGQGAEAFF. The chain is built from TRBV20-1 and TRBJ1-1; TRBD1 aligns across 10 bases. CDR1 and CDR2 (germline): DFQATT, SNEGSKA (reference sequence). V shed 5 bases, J shed 6 bases, and the junction held 3 bases outside the gene matches. The CDR3 runs to 12 residues.